The 16 T cell receptor beta chains below were found in one sample sequenced in a study of vaccination and CD4 T cells after COVID-19. Noted treatment: roughly 11-day PBMC culture with coronavirus spike peptide pools or control peptides (ViraFEST assay). Sequencing of the DNA from cultured CD4+ T cells was carried out with the Oncomine TCR Beta short-read assay. TCRdb called the PCR reads again in MiXCR, with one record for every CDR3 protein. This table has about 13,000 distinct CDR3 sequences, about 26% appearing once. Their antigens remain unidentified. The sample taken for sequencing was CD4+ T cells from blood, cultured in vitro. The receptor set was obtained from a human donor who had recovered from COVID-19.

The table lists this clonotype with a few counts. Sequence at one end of the junction differs from germline and may be a read error. The V call is TRBV2, the J call TRBJ2-1, with a tentative D call TRBD1 (6 bases). CDR1 SNHLY and CDR2 FYNNEI come from the germline V gene. The CDR3 length is 14 residues. This chain's CDR3 is CASSESQGLTFLYF. The CDR3 DNA reads as TGTGCCAGCAGTGAGTCGCAGGGGCTTACCTTCCTGTACTTC.

The CDR3 nucleotides are TGTGCCAGCAGCTTATCCCTTCCATACGAGCAGTACTTC. Encoded protein: CASSLSLPYEQYF. The rearrangement uses TRBV11-2 and TRBJ2-7; no reliable D call. CDR1 is SGHAT and CDR2 is FQNNGV in the germline V gene. The CDR3 spans 13 residues. V lost 2 bases and J lost 4, with 9 bases in between.

J is TRBJ1-1 and V is TRBV29-1; D is unclear. The CDR3 runs to 13 residues. The V end lost 4 bases, the J end lost 1 base, and 10 bases lay between the germline ends. Looked up from germline, CDR1 is SQVTM and CDR2 is ANQGSEA. The CDR3 DNA reads as TGCAGCGTTGTACTTCAGAGGAACACTGAAGCTTTCTTT. This sequence encodes CSVVLQRNTEAFF.

This clonotype occurred a few times. The CDR3 reads CSARVGTDPEKLFF. The CDR3 nucleotides read TGCAGTGCTAGGGTCGGGACAGACCCTGAAAAACTGTTTTTT. This chain uses TRBV20-1 with TRBJ1-4; 7 bases map to TRBD1. V trimming: 3 bases; J trimming: 7 bases; junction bases outside the gene matches: 8. The CDR3 runs 14 residues. In germline, CDR1 is DFQATT, CDR2 SNEGSKA (reference sequence).

This chain uses TRBV18 with TRBJ2-1, with 10 bases lining up with TRBD1. Germline-derived CDR1 and CDR2 are KGHSH and LQKENI. V dropped 2 bases and J dropped 7; count of bases not matched to a gene: 17. The CDR3 has 19 residues. The CDR3 sequence: CASSPSLAMDRGKRNEQFF. As DNA, the CDR3 is TGTGCCAGCTCACCAAGTCTGGCTATGGACAGGGGGAAGAGGAATGAGCAGTTCTTC. Complete variable domain (other parts from reference TRBV18 and TRBJ2-1): NAGVMQNPRHLVRRRGQEARLRCSPMKGHSHVYWYRQLPEEGLKFMVYLQKENIIDESGMPKERFSAEFPKEGPSILRIQQVVRGDSAAYFCASSPSLAMDRGKRNEQFFGPGTRLTVL.

This clonotype was seen a handful of times. The chain uses TRBV10-3 and TRBJ2-3; D uncertain. Trimming pared 5 bases from V and 1 base from J, leaving 4 bases between. The germline V gene encodes CDR1 ENHRY and CDR2 SYGVKD. The CDR3 runs to 12 residues. CDR3 bases: TGTGCCATCAGTACAGGCACAGATACGCAGTATTTT. It yields the protein CAISTGTDTQYF.

This clonotype was detected only a few times. The chain combines TRBV28 with TRBJ1-2; no clear D gene. This CDR3 has 14 amino acids. V lost 2 bases and J lost 3, with 10 bases in between. Germline V gene sequence: CDR1 MDHEN, CDR2 SYDVKM. CDR3 DNA: TGTGCCAGCAGTTTAGCAGGCCCCGACTATGGCTACACCTTC. Translated, it gives CASSLAGPDYGYTF.

The V and J genes are TRBV6-2 or TRBV6-3 and TRBJ2-7, with a possible D match to TRBD1 (6 bases). There are 14 residues in the CDR3. Trimming removed 2 bases at V and 3 bases at J, with 11 bases between. Germline V gene data show CDR1 as MNHEY and CDR2 as SVGEGT. The CDR3 region has the DNA TGTGCCAGCAGTTACGACAGGATTTACTACGAGCAGTACTTC. Translated, it gives CASSYDRIYYEQYF.

This clonotype was counted only a few times. The chain employs TRBV23-1 and TRBJ1-3; the D is unclear. TRBV23-1 carries the ORF label, with uncertain function. The CDR3 has 18 residues. V was pared by 2 bases and J by 4 bases, with 21 bases between. CDR3 bases: TGCGCCAGCAGTCAAGATGGCCGGCCGTGCTCAGTGGGAAACACCATATATTTT. Protein product: CASSQDGRPCSVGNTIYF.

The chain has TRBV7-2 and TRBJ1-6; 7 positions match TRBD1. This CDR3 comprises 16 residues. The V gene's germline CDR1 is SGHTA and CDR2 FQGNSA. V trimming: 11 bases; J trimming: 6 bases; junction bases outside the gene matches: 16. This CDR3 is CAGTEQGTLVNSPLHF. The CDR3 DNA sequence: TGTGCCGGCACCGAACAGGGGACACTTGTTAATTCACCCCTCCACTTT.

The V gene is TRBV20-1, the J gene TRBJ1-1, with D maybe TRBD1 (5 bases). V lost 3 bases to trimming and J lost 5 bases, with 16 bases between them. Looked up from germline, CDR1 is DFQATT and CDR2 is SNEGSKA (reference sequence). This CDR3 has 14 amino acids. CDR3 residues: CSASVEGKVTEAFF. The CDR3 nucleotides are TGCAGTGCTAGCGTCGAGGGGAAGGTGACTGAAGCTTTCTTT.

This clonotype came up a few times. V gene TRBV19 combines with J gene TRBJ2-1; 9 nucleotides agree with TRBD1. Unmatched junction bases numbered 8, after V lost 10 bases and J lost 4 bases. In germline, CDR1 is LNHDA, CDR2 SQIVND (reference sequence). The CDR3 spans 14 residues. CDR3 in DNA: TGTGCCACCGCCGCGGGACAGGGATACAATGAGCAGTTCTTC. Translating it yields CATAAGQGYNEQFF.

CDR3 coding DNA: TGTGCCAGTAGTACCTTAAATATGTTGGGCAATGAGCAGTTCTTC. Encoded protein: CASSTLNMLGNEQFF. V usage is TRBV19 and J usage is TRBJ2-1; D is undetermined. With 4 bases removed from V and 6 bases from J, the gap between germline ends came to 16 bases. Germline loops: CDR1 LNHDA, CDR2 SQIVND (reference sequence). This CDR3 is 15 amino acids long.

This chain links TRBV28 with TRBJ1-2, with D maybe TRBD1 (6 bases). The V and J ends lost 6 bases and 2 bases respectively, with 7 bases between them. The CDR3 spans 12 residues. The V gene's germline CDR1 is MDHEN and CDR2 SYDVKM. CDR3 in amino acids: CASRQGNYGYTF. For the CDR3, the DNA is TGTGCCAGCAGACAGGGAAACTATGGCTACACCTTC.

This clonotype was recorded a few times. The chain has TRBV7-6 and TRBJ2-1; 8 positions match TRBD2. The CDR3 contains 15 residues. Germline V gene data show CDR1 as SGHVS and CDR2 as FNYEAQ. V lost 5 bases, J lost 4 bases, and 7 bases stayed unmatched. This CDR3 is CASSPLGGEYNEQFF. The CDR3 DNA sequence: TGTGCCAGCAGCCCCCTCGGGGGGGAGTACAATGAGCAGTTCTTC.

The chain has TRBV5-4 and TRBJ2-7, with a possible D match to TRBD1 (5 bases). Trimming stripped 3 bases from V and 0 bases from J, with 13 bases between. The CDR3 contains 15 residues. Germline assignment: CDR1 SGHNT and CDR2 YYREEE (reference sequence). CDR3 coding DNA: TGTGCCAGCAGCTCCGGTTCAGGGTCCTCCTACGAGCAGTACTTC. This encodes CASSSGSGSSYEQYF.